A few counts support the clone carrying this T cell receptor (beta chain). Its target is unknown. The entry originates in a study of response to subunit inactivated influenza vaccine. The study, taken as a whole, reports: The authors suggested that few new T cells are recruited per seasonal influenza vaccination.

The CDR3 runs 14 residues. The V segment lost 5 bases and the J segment 7 bases; nucleotides outside the gene matches: 10. The germline V gene has CDR1 MNHEY and CDR2 SMNVEV (reference sequence). Each CDR3 protein is one row after TCRdb ran MiXCR on the RT-PCR reads. The top ten hold roughly 11% of the sample, which has fewer than 800,000 distinct CDR3 sequences, 15% to 17% seen once. The receptor's source is a man aged 45-65 years who received an inactivated influenza vaccine. Specimen: PBMCs from blood, collected 12 days after vaccination. This chain links TRBV27 with TRBJ2-7, with 8 bases matching TRBD1. For the CDR3, the DNA is TGTGCCAGCAGTCCCGGACAGGGACGGTGGGAGCAGTACTTC. Amino acids: CASSPGQGRWEQYF.